One sample yielded the 20 T cell receptor beta chains listed below, sequenced in a study of CD8+ T cells in alopecia areata. The treatment denotes: oral pan-JAK inhibitor, 5-10 mg twice daily. Sequencing relied on a cDNA template that was reverse transcribed from extracted RNA. Using immunoSEQ multiplex PCR, the repertoire was profiled, and TCRdb retains in-frame clones only, with some absent. The sample has about 210,000 clones; roughly 64% are singletons. The sequencing used CD4+ T cells sorted from blood, collected at week 4, from a patient treated with tofacitinib. These receptors all come from a human donor with alopecia areata.

The chain uses TRBV30 and TRBJ1-2; D might be TRBD1 (6 bases). CDR1 and CDR2 (germline): GTSNPN, SVGIG (reference sequence). V shed 3 bases and J shed 0 bases, with 14 bases lying between them. This CDR3 is 15 amino acids long. The CDR3 loop reads CAWRGQYEANYGYTF. As DNA, the CDR3 is TGTGCCTGGAGAGGACAGTATGAAGCTAACTATGGCTACACCTTC.

The rearrangement joins TRBV25-1 to TRBJ2-5; the D is unclear. This CDR3 is built from 15 residues. Germline V gene lookup returns CDR1 MGHDK and CDR2 SYGVNS. V dropped 4 bases and J dropped 5 bases, with 17 bases sitting between them. The CDR3 DNA is TGTGCCAGCAGTGTCGGCAGGTCTTTGGGGGAGACCCAGTACTTC. This sequence encodes CASSVGRSLGETQYF.

This clone was seen once. This rearrangement joins TRBV6-5 to TRBJ2-7; no clear D gene. This CDR3 contains 11 residues. The germline V and J ends were trimmed by 4 bases and 6 bases, with 7 bases remaining between them. Germline loops: CDR1 MNHEY, CDR2 SVGAGI. CDR3 protein: CASSWKGEQYF. The DNA for the CDR3 is TGTGCCAGCAGTTGGAAAGGCGAGCAGTACTTC.

Worth noting for this clone: Other DNA sequences in this sample translate to the same CDR3. The chain links TRBV30 to TRBJ1-5; D ambiguous. V lost 0 bases and J 4 bases, leaving 4 bases between the germline ends. Germline-derived CDR1 and CDR2 are GTSNPN and SVGIG (reference sequence). This CDR3 region has 12 residues. The chain's CDR3 is CAWSVGNQPQHF. Here the CDR3 DNA reads TGTGCCTGGAGTGTGGGTAATCAGCCCCAGCATTTT.

This chain connects TRBV4-3 to TRBJ1-2; D uncertain. V lost 0 bases and J lost 4, with 9 bases in between. The germline V gene encodes CDR1 LGHNA and CDR2 YSLEER. The CDR3 length is 14 residues. The DNA for the CDR3 is TGCGCCAGCAGCCAAGATGAGGGAGCCTATGGCTACACCTTC. Protein sequence: CASSQDEGAYGYTF.

This sequence joins TRBV30 and TRBJ2-1; D is perhaps TRBD2 (6 bases). Trimming pared 3 bases from V and 0 bases from J, leaving 18 bases between. This CDR3 is 17 amino acids long. From germline, CDR1 is GTSNPN and CDR2 SVGIG (reference sequence). The CDR3 nucleotides read TGTGCCTGGAGGTATCCCCTCCGGGGGAGCTCCTACAATGAGCAGTTCTTC. This sequence encodes CAWRYPLRGSSYNEQFF.

The V gene is TRBV7-9, the J gene TRBJ2-1; TRBD1 matches at 10 bases. J gave up 4 bases and V 5 bases, and 5 bases lay outside the gene matches. CDR1 and CDR2 (germline): SEHNR, FQNEAQ (reference sequence). This CDR3 has 15 amino acids. The CDR3, as DNA: TGTGCCAGCAGCCAGGACAGGGGGGCATACAATGAGCAGTTCTTC. Translated: CASSQDRGAYNEQFF. The variable domain in full, with the rest retrieved from reference TRBV7-9 and TRBJ2-1, is DTGVSQNPRHKITKRGQNVTFRCDPISEHNRLYWYRQTLGQGPEFLTYFQNEAQLEKSRLLSDRFSAERPKGSFSTLEIQRTEQGDSAMYLCASSQDRGAYNEQFFGPGTRLTVL.

Only a few counts were recorded for this clone. The chain combines TRBV7-9 with TRBJ2-3; a possible D gene is TRBD2 (6 bases). Germline loops: CDR1 SEHNR, CDR2 FQNEAQ (reference sequence). Trimming took 5 bases from V and 6 from J, leaving 9 bases between them. There are 12 residues in the CDR3. DNA for the CDR3: TGTGCCAGCAGCACTAGCTTCGATACGCAGTATTTT. Residues: CASSTSFDTQYF.

This clone has just one count. This chain joins TRBV7-9 and TRBJ1-3; D gene ambiguous. The CDR3 is 16 residues long. V lost 5 bases to trimming and J lost 5 bases, with 19 bases between them. The V gene's germline CDR1 is SEHNR and CDR2 FQNEAQ (reference sequence). For the CDR3, the DNA is TGTGCCAGCAGCCCCTGGAGGTCCCTCCGTCGAAACACCATATATTTT. Translation: CASSPWRSLRRNTIYF.

The V and J genes are TRBV5-4 and TRBJ2-5; 13 nucleotides line up with TRBD2. The trim removed 2 bases at V and 0 bases at J, leaving 4 bases unmatched. CDR3 length: 17 residues. The germline V gene has CDR1 SGHNT and CDR2 YYREEE (reference sequence). The DNA of the CDR3 is TGTGCCAGCAGCTTTGGGACTAGCGGGGCTTACCAAGAGACCCAGTACTTC. It yields the protein CASSFGTSGAYQETQYF.

The chain is built from TRBV27 and TRBJ1-1; 7 bases line up with TRBD1. The CDR3 spans 15 residues. Germline CDR1 reads MNHEY; CDR2 reads SMNVEV (reference sequence). V lost 4 bases to trimming and J lost 0 bases; unmatched junction nucleotides: 5. The CDR3 DNA reads as TGTGCCAGCAGTTCCGGGACAGCCTTGAACACTGAAGCTTTCTTT. It encodes CASSSGTALNTEAFF.

This clone was seen just once. This rearrangement joins TRBV2 to TRBJ2-2, with D possibly matching TRBD1 (6 bases). V was pared by 6 bases and J by 0 bases, with 8 bases between. CDR1 is SNHLY, CDR2 FYNNEI, per germline. The CDR3 covers 14 residues. The CDR3 DNA sequence: TGTGCCAGCAGGGACAGAACGAACACCGGGGAGCTGTTTTTT. Translation gives CASRDRTNTGELFF. The full variable domain, completed using reference TRBV2 and TRBJ2-2, is EPEVTQTPSHQVTQMGQEVILRCVPISNHLYFYWYRQILGQKVEFLVSFYNNEISEKSEIFDDQFSVERPDGSNFTLKIRSTKLEDSAMYFCASRDRTNTGELFFGEGSRLTVL.

The rearrangement uses TRBV7-2 and TRBJ2-1; 8 bases are a match to TRBD1. The CDR3 has 15 residues. V shed 5 bases, J shed 6 bases, and the junction held 9 bases outside the gene matches. Germline V gives CDR1 SGHTA, CDR2 FQGNSA. The CDR3 region is CASSLQWTGSNEQFF. CDR3 sequence (DNA): TGTGCCAGCAGCCTACAATGGACAGGGTCCAATGAGCAGTTCTTC.

The chain employs TRBV9 and TRBJ1-6; D gene ambiguous. With 0 bases removed from V and 6 bases from J, the gap between germline ends came to 7 bases. Germline CDR1 is SGDLS and CDR2 is YYNGEE. The CDR3 has 14 amino acids. The CDR3 here is CASSVVGSNSPLHF. DNA for the CDR3: TGTGCCAGCAGCGTAGTAGGGAGTAATTCACCCCTCCACTTT.

This chain joins TRBV29-1 and TRBJ2-1; D is uncertain. Trimming cost V 3 bases and J 9 bases, with 12 bases left between them. Germline V lookup: CDR1 SQVTM, CDR2 ANQGSEA. CDR3 length: 12 amino acids. The CDR3 sequence is CSVDYSFGEQFF. The CDR3 coding sequence is TGCAGCGTTGATTATAGCTTCGGTGAGCAGTTCTTC.

This clone was seen just once. The chain links TRBV10-3 to TRBJ2-3; D call uncertain. V lost 10 bases to trimming and J lost 0 bases, with 5 bases between them. Germline values: CDR1 ENHRY, CDR2 SYGVKD. This CDR3 is built from 11 residues. This CDR3 is CATGSTDTQYF. CDR3 bases: TGTGCCACCGGGAGCACAGATACGCAGTATTTT.

The rearrangement joins TRBV27 to TRBJ2-7; D possibly corresponds to TRBD1 (6 bases). V lost 2 bases to trimming and J lost 0 bases, with 8 bases between them. The CDR3 is 14 residues long. Germline-derived CDR1 and CDR2 are MNHEY and SMNVEV (reference sequence). CDR3 amino acids: CASSLTGTSYEQYF. DNA of the CDR3: TGTGCCAGCAGTTTAACAGGGACCTCCTACGAGCAGTACTTC.

This clone was seen more than once but under ten times. The rearrangement links TRBV7-8 to TRBJ1-2; D call uncertain. V was pared by 2 bases and J by 4 bases, with 11 bases between. The germline gives CDR1 SGHVS, CDR2 FQNEAQ. The CDR3 sequence is 14 residues long. Here the CDR3 reads CASSLLWQAYGYTF. DNA of the CDR3: TGTGCCAGCAGCTTATTGTGGCAAGCCTATGGCTACACCTTC.

The chain employs TRBV5-1 and TRBJ2-5; D perhaps matches TRBD2 (5 bases). The CDR3 is 15 residues long. V was shortened by 4 bases and J by 5 bases, with 18 bases between the two germline ends. Germline-derived CDR1 and CDR2 are SGHRS and YFSETQ. The CDR3: CASSLERASRETQYF. DNA of the CDR3: TGCGCCAGCAGCCTGGAGAGGGCCTCCAGGGAGACCCAGTACTTC.

Here the CDR3 reads CASRPFDETQYF. The CDR3 nucleotides read TGTGCCAGCAGACCTTTTGATGAGACCCAGTACTTC. This chain links TRBV2 with TRBJ2-5, with D hard to call. The CDR3 sequence is 12 residues long. CDR1 is SNHLY, CDR2 FYNNEI, per germline. The V and J ends lost 6 bases and 5 bases respectively, with 10 bases between them.